This T cell receptor beta chain is from a study of cytomegalovirus exposure and HLA in healthy donors (dated by TCRdb to 2016 to 2017). Broadly, across the study: An earlier analysis of roughly 500 of the donors reported 250 to 350 Gb of sequence data and 100 million to 120 million unique TCR beta sequences obtained from approximately 180 million T cells. Approximately 300 gigabases of sequencing data and 70 million to 95 million unique TCR sequences made up an early release that covered roughly 670 HLA-typed donors. The genetic ancestry cluster associated with self-reported Caucasian donors included 65% to 90% of the 398 genotyped donors. The study aimed to test whether signatures of past pathogen exposure could be identified by cataloging public T cell receptors. The study profiled the T cell repertoires of 500 to 800 subjects by immunosequencing and related them to cytomegalovirus serostatus. In addition to the first cohort of 500 to 850 subjects, a separate validation cohort of under 150 different subjects was used. To predict cytomegalovirus infection status, the study brought together high-throughput TCR immunosequencing, statistical association of individual TCRs with disease status, and machine learning. A later analysis re-analyzed previously published TCR beta repertoires from 666 donors and added high-resolution HLA genotyping to study TCR occurrence patterns. The later analysis used no new phenotypic data to find candidate immune exposures, relying instead on TCR beta sequences and their occurrence across donors. An earlier analysis of 587 of the donors used high-throughput TCR beta sequencing to judge whether each TCR beta V gene segment behaved as functional or pseudogenic. Alongside the repertoire data, information on donor age, sex, ethnicity and CMV serostatus was compiled. A later genetic analysis used genome-wide SNP genotypes for about 65% of the roughly 700 donors, treating that subset as a discovery cohort. All discovery cohort repertoires had been generated using a single sequencing platform. Both class I and class II loci were covered by HLA typing, at four-digit resolution. Typing coverage varied by locus: roughly 620-640 donors for A, B, C, DRB1 and DQB1; roughly 500 for DQA1; nearly 610 for DPA1; 450 to 480 for DPB1. Roughly 5 DR-DQ haplotypes were handled as single units for association and clustering, since linkage in the cohort was strong. Across around 400 genotyped donors of the cohort, an average of roughly 230,000 unique TCR beta nucleotide sequences per donor were sequenced, and 15% to 20% of those sequences were non-productive.

The cohort comprised 550 to 700 healthy bone marrow donors. All cohort members were sampled while nominally healthy, although unrecorded immune exposures were likely present. The donor tested CMV seropositive and was one of the 289 seropositive cohort members. Each donor provided a peripheral blood sample, and peripheral blood mononuclear cells were used for TCR beta sequencing. The Qiagen DNeasy Blood Extraction Kit was used to extract genomic DNA from the blood cell samples. The library was produced with the immunoSEQ multiplex PCR assay. For the multiplex PCR, a mixture combining 60 forward primers for TCR Vbeta segments and 13 reverse primers for TCR Jbeta segments was used. A multiplex PCR assay on genomic DNA amplified the CDR3 region of rearranged TCR beta genes. On the Illumina HiSeq System, the amplified TCR beta libraries were sequenced as 87-base-pair reads. The paper's processing steps were these. In a later analysis, tens of millions of unique TCR beta chains were counted across the roughly 610 repertoires, and some 10 million of these chains were shared by at least two donors. Raw reads were error-corrected and collapsed into unique sequences with a nearest-neighbor algorithm that merged closely related sequences to remove PCR and sequencing errors. CDR3 sequences were aligned to IMGT reference sequences to assign V, D and J gene segments. For a sequence to be retained, at least a six-nucleotide match to both a V gene segment and a J gene segment was required. Rearrangements were called productive when the CDR3 lacked stop codons and stayed in frame with V and J; all others were non-productive. CDR3 was defined according to IMGT convention as the region running from the second conserved V-encoded cysteine to the conserved J-encoded phenylalanine. The earlier analysis of 500 to 750 of the donors excluded any sequence lacking an unambiguous match to a single V gene segment. In an earlier analysis of several hundred of the donors, V segments were called functional above 56.7% productive rearrangements and were called segregating when the between-donor standard deviation exceeded 5%. A statistical classification framework was built to diagnose cytomegalovirus status from the catalog of TCR beta chain sequences. A later analysis assigned V and J genes by comparing TCR nucleotide sequences with IMGT/GENE-DB human TR gene sequences. Using the TCRdist pipeline, a later analysis assigned CDR3 sequences along with most-parsimonious VDJ recombination scenarios. In a later analysis, each TCR beta chain was defined by its CDR3 amino acid sequence together with its V-gene family, and reads without a unique V-gene family were excluded. In a later analysis, 450 to 600 highly shared, low-generation-probability nucleotide sequences were removed to address suspected cross-contamination and a sequencing artifact. A later analysis calculated a clonal expansion index for each public chain from normalized within-repertoire ranks of inferred template counts. A later analysis computed generation probabilities with a VDJ recombination model fitted to out-of-frame rearrangements, and checked the results against IGoR. In a later analysis, TCR-TCR, TCR-HLA and TCR-CMV co-occurrence was scored with hypergeometric tests, and a repertoire-size bias correction was applied to TCR pairs. To estimate false discovery rates, a later analysis permuted the HLA or CMV assignments 20 times. In a later analysis, co-occurring TCRs were grouped using DBSCAN, and TCRdist sequence similarity was added for clustering within HLA-allele-positive subsets. Co-occurrence clustering excluded repertoires with fewer than 30,000 or more than 120,000 public chains, plus five with anomalous nucleotide sharing. Drawn from immuneACCESS, this table holds only the in-frame rearrangements with V and J called that TCRdb kept. Clones are partly lost; checked studies trace under half to an unresolved V gene and leave the rest unexplained. The D gene and trimming were derived from the DNA, and the V and J assignments and clone size from that table. Within this sample are 150,000 to 200,000 clones, with approximately 81% of them counted one time only. More than 2% of the sample rests with the top ten.

Worth noting for this clone: The antigen it binds to is not known. No per-base quality is available; no much larger clone lies one base away.

The CDR3 holds 13 amino acids from the cysteine to the phenylalanine. The entry retains the CDR3 DNA only, 39 bases that are in frame from base 1. CDR1 is given as KGHSH and CDR2 as LQKENI, both from the germline V gene. Trimming costs V 2 bases and J 9 bases, and their ends lie 13 bases apart. Broader findings and caveats from the paper: A later genetic analysis associated a missense DCLRE1C variant with V-gene and J-gene trimming of TCR beta chains, and an independent cohort replicated the association. In a later analysis, about 17,000 TCR beta sequences were associated with specific HLA alleles at a false discovery rate of 0.05. For the cohort, immune exposure information was limited to CMV serostatus. Cytomegalovirus status was reported to be diagnosed by the classifier with high specificity and sensitivity in both the original and validation cohorts. A group of highly shared sequence variants was considered likely to be a technical artifact of the sequencing pipeline. HLA typing was unavailable for some donors at each locus, so association tests used only the typed subset. When HLA alleles, especially DR and DQ, strongly co-occurred, TCR associations were difficult to assign to individual alleles. In a later analysis, HLA-associated TCR beta chains showed more clonal expansion and lower generation probabilities than non-associated chains that were equally common. A later genetic analysis reported fewer N-insertions in productive TCRs among donors in an Asian-associated ancestry cluster than the approximately 670-donor mean. A further reported finding was that TCR beta sequences accurately predicted the HLA-A and HLA-B alleles for most subjects in the first cohort. The cohort was sequenced for TCR beta chains only, and without alpha or paired-chain data the features that could be detected were limited. Sequencing depth was assumed to be roughly uniform across donors in the presence/absence analyses, though that assumption may not hold. A total of 164 TCR beta chains were listed by the study as associated with cytomegalovirus. Linkage disequilibrium might explain the correlated functional status among segregating V segments, but an unknown experimental factor could not be excluded. In an earlier analysis of 587 of the donors, most TCR beta V segments appeared in productive rearrangements about 90% or about 30% of the time, broadly matching IMGT annotations. Across donors, most TCR sequences were observed very rarely, whereas some public TCRs were present in many individuals. Because the 87-base-pair reads could not distinguish some IMGT-functional V segments, including TRBV6-2 and TRBV6-3, those segments were excluded. Several of the top co-occurrence clusters appeared to be linked to parvovirus B19, influenza, CMV and Epstein-Barr virus, according to a later analysis. Most CMV-associated TCR beta chains appeared to be HLA-restricted in a later analysis, and the HLA associations seemed to be driven largely by CMV exposure. The earlier analysis of nearly 600 of the donors excluded 15 to 20 rarely observed V segments, including chromosome 9 orphons, because counts were too low. According to the authors, the approach could potentially be generalized to other disease states and immunological phenotypes. A few of the identified cytomegalovirus-associated TCR beta chains were confirmed in vitro to be specific for cytomegalovirus antigens. In a later analysis, TCR association rates were found to vary across HLA loci, with the most associated TCRs seen for DRB1 alleles and the fewest for HLA-C alleles.

This TCR came from a man younger than 35 in good health and CMV-seropositive. Recombination linked TRBV18 to TRBJ2-5; the D gene remains uncertain. Sequenced material: PBMCs. CDR3 reads: CASSPELRSAQYF. The nucleotides are TGTGCCAGCTCACCAGAATTGAGGTCGGCCCAGTACTTC. With the portions outside the CDR3 filled from the reference TRBV18 and TRBJ2-5 genes, the complete variable region becomes NAGVMQNPRHLVRRRGQEARLRCSPMKGHSHVYWYRQLPEEGLKFMVYLQKENIIDESGMPKERFSAEFPKEGPSILRIQQVVRGDSAAYFCASSPELRSAQYFGPGTRLLVL.